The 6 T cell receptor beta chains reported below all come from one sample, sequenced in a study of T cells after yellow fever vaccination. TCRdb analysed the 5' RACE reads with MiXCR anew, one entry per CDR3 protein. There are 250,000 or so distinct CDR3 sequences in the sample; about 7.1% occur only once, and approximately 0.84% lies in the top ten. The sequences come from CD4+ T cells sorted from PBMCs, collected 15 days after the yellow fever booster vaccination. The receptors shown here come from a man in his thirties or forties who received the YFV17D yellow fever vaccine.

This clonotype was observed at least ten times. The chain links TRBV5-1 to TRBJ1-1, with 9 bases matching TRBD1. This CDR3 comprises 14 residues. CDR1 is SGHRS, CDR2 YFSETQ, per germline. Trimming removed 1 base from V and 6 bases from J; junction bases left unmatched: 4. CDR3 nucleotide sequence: TGCGCCAGCAGCTTGTTGGGACAGGGAGCTGAAGCTTTCTTT. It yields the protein CASSLLGQGAEAFF.

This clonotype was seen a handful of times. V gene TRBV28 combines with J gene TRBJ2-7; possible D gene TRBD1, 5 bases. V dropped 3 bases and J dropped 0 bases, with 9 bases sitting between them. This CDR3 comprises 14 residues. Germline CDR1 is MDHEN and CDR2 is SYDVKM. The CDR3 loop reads CASSFDSRSYEQYF. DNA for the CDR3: TGTGCCAGCAGTTTTGACAGCCGCTCCTACGAGCAGTACTTC.

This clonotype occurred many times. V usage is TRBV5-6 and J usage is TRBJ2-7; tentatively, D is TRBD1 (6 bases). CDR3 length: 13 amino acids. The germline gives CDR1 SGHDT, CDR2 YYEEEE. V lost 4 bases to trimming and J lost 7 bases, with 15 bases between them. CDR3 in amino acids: CASSLTTGKEQYF. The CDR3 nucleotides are TGTGCCAGCAGCCTGACAACAGGGAAAGAGCAGTACTTC. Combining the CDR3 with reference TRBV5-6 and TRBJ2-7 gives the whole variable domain DAGVTQSPTHLIKTRGQQVTLRCSPKSGHDTVSWYQQALGQGPQFIFQYYEEEERQRGNFPDRFSGHQFPNYSSELNVNALLLGDSALYLCASSLTTGKEQYFGPGTRLTVT.

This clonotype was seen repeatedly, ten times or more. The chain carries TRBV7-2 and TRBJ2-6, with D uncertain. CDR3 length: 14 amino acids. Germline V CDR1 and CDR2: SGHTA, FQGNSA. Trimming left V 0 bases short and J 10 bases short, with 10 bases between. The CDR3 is CASSLATGLNVLTF. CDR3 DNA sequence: TGTGCCAGCAGCTTAGCAACCGGTCTTAACGTCCTGACTTTC.

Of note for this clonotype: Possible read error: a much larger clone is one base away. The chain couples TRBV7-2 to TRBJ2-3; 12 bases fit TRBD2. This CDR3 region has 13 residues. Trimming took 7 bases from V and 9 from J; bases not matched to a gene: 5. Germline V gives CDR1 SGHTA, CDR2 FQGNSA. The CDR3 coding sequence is TGTGCCAGCAACTACGGACTAGCGGGGACGCAGTATTTT. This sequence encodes CASNYGLAGTQYF.

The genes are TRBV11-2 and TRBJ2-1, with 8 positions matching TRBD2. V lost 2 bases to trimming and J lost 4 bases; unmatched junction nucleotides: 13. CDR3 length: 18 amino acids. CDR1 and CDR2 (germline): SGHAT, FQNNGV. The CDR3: CASSLMKRLSGSYNEQFF. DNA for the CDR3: TGTGCCAGCAGCTTAATGAAGCGTCTGAGCGGGAGTTACAATGAGCAGTTCTTC.